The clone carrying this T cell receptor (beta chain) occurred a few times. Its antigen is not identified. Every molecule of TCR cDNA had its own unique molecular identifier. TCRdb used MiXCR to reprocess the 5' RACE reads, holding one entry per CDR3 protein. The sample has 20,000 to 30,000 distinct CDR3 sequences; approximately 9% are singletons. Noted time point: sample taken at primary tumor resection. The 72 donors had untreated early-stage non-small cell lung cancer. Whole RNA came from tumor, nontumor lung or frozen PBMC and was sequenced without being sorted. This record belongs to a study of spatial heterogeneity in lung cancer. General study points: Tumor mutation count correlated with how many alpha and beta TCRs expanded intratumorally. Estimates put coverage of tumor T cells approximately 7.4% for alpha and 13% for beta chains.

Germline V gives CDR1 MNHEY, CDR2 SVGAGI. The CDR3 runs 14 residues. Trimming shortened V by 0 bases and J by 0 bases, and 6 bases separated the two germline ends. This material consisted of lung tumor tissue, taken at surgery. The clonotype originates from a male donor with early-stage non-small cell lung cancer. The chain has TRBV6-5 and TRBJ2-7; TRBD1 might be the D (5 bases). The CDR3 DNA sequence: TGTGCCAGCAGTTACTCGCAGGGCTCCTACGAGCAGTACTTC. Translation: CASSYSQGSYEQYF.